Below, 24 T cell receptor beta chains from the same sample are listed, as sequenced in a study of blood T cell repertoires in COVID-19. Using immunoSEQ multiplex PCR, the repertoire was profiled, and TCRdb retains in-frame clones only, with some absent. In the table there are roughly 150,000 clones, roughly four fifths of which are singletons. Source material: peripheral blood. Source of these receptors: a human donor with acute or convalescent COVID-19. The donor label of this sample is uncertain.

This clone was seen at least ten times. J is TRBJ2-7 and V is TRBV5-1, with 7 bases identical to TRBD1. The V gene end was trimmed by 4 bases and the J gene end by 3 bases; junction bases not matched to a gene: 7. This CDR3 has 14 amino acids. Germline values: CDR1 SGHRS, CDR2 YFSETQ. The CDR3 reads CASSHRDSGYEQYF. In DNA, the CDR3 is TGCGCCAGCAGCCACCGGGACAGCGGCTACGAGCAGTACTTC.

V and J are TRBV5-1 and TRBJ1-3, with D hard to call. Trimming stripped 0 bases from V and 9 bases from J, with 10 bases between. The CDR3 covers 13 residues. Germline V lookup: CDR1 SGHRS, CDR2 YFSETQ. DNA for the CDR3: TGCGCCAGCAGCTTGGCTGAGCGGGGCACCATATATTTT. It codes for CASSLAERGTIYF.

V gene TRBV7-2 combines with J gene TRBJ1-2; D gene uncertain. The V end was cut by 2 bases, the J end by 7 bases, with 14 bases between. The CDR3 is 14 amino acids. The germline V gene encodes CDR1 SGHTA and CDR2 FQGNSA. The CDR3 DNA reads as TGTGCCAGCAGCTTAAACGAGGGTTTTCGTGGCTACACCTTC. Translation gives CASSLNEGFRGYTF.

The sample holds many counts of this clone. Other DNA sequences from this sample encode an identical CDR3 as well. This chain links TRBV5-4 with TRBJ1-5; 9 bases fit TRBD1. The germline gives CDR1 SGHNT, CDR2 YYREEE (reference sequence). The CDR3 has 15 residues. V dropped 4 bases and J dropped 7; count of bases not matched to a gene: 9. The CDR3 here is CASSPGQGSGQPQHF. The CDR3 DNA sequence: TGTGCCAGCAGCCCGGGACAGGGATCGGGGCAGCCCCAGCATTTT.

CDR3 loop: CASRSTGTYEQYF. CDR3 sequence (DNA): TGTGCCAGTAGATCGACAGGTACCTACGAGCAGTACTTC. This chain joins TRBV19 and TRBJ2-7, with D tentatively TRBD1 (6 bases). The germline CDR1 and CDR2 sequences are LNHDA and SQIVND (reference sequence). The CDR3 totals 13 residues. Trimming stripped 6 bases from V and 2 bases from J, with 11 bases between.

The genes are TRBV5-4 and TRBJ2-1; no clear D gene. The CDR3 extends over 15 amino acids. Trimming pared 0 bases from V and 6 bases from J, leaving 13 bases between. Germline lookup yields CDR1 SGHNT and CDR2 YYREEE (reference sequence). The CDR3 spells CASSLGGSLRNEQFF. CDR3 coding DNA: TGTGCCAGCAGCTTGGGTGGTAGCCTTCGCAATGAGCAGTTCTTC.

This rearrangement joins TRBV7-9 to TRBJ2-5, with 13 bases fitting TRBD2. The CDR3 runs to 15 residues. V was pared by 4 bases and J by 5 bases, with 4 bases of the junction left unmatched. Germline V gene data show CDR1 as SEHNR and CDR2 as FQNEAQ (reference sequence). CDR3 DNA: TGTGCCAGCAGCTCCTGGACTAGCGGGGGCGAGACCCAGTACTTC. The encoded protein is CASSSWTSGGETQYF.

The V call is TRBV7-2, the J call TRBJ2-7; D is perhaps TRBD2 (6 bases). This CDR3 comprises 15 residues. From germline, CDR1 is SGHTA and CDR2 FQGNSA. Trimming shortened V by 5 bases and J by 7 bases, and 21 bases separated the two germline ends. CDR3 residues: CASSVSGGRPGEQYF. The CDR3 DNA follows: TGTGCCAGCAGCGTAAGTGGGGGGAGACCTGGAGAGCAGTACTTC.

The V gene is TRBV11-2, the J gene TRBJ1-5, with a weak D call TRBD1 (5 bases). The CDR3 covers 14 residues. Germline V CDR1 and CDR2: SGHAT, FQNNGV. The V end lost 1 base, the J end lost 5 bases, and 9 bases lay between the germline ends. CDR3 in amino acids: CASSLGGAYQPQHF. The DNA of the CDR3 is TGTGCCAGCAGCTTAGGGGGCGCCTATCAGCCCCAGCATTTT.

This clone was seen once. The chain combines TRBV19 with TRBJ1-2; D gene unclear. Germline assignment: CDR1 LNHDA and CDR2 SQIVND (reference sequence). The CDR3 totals 12 residues. Trimming took off 6 bases at V and 4 bases at J, with 9 bases between the two ends. The CDR3: CASRAQSYGYTF. The CDR3 DNA follows: TGTGCCAGTAGAGCACAGTCCTATGGCTACACCTTC.

The V call is TRBV3-1 (or the pseudogene TRBV3-2), the J call TRBJ1-5; TRBD1 matches 7 bases. In germline, CDR1 is LGHDT, CDR2 YNNKEL (reference sequence). V lost 2 bases to trimming and J lost 6 bases; unmatched junction nucleotides: 22. CDR3 length equals 20 residues. For the CDR3, the DNA is TGTGCCAGCAGCCAATATGACTCGAGGAGATCGACAGGGCCGGGTCAGCCCCAGCATTTT. It specifies CASSQYDSRRSTGPGQPQHF.

The rearrangement links TRBV29-1 to TRBJ2-7, with 8 nucleotides matching TRBD1. J lost 5 bases, V lost 2 bases, and 5 bases had no gene match. Per the germline V gene, CDR1 is SQVTM and CDR2 is ANQGSEA. CDR3 length: 13 residues. CDR3 nucleotides: TGCAGCGTTGAAAGGACAGGGAATAACGAGCAGTACTTC. Amino acids: CSVERTGNNEQYF.

This clone was found a few times. Other nucleotide sequences in the sample specify the same CDR3. The rearrangement links TRBV15 to TRBJ1-5; no definite D call. Germline CDR1 is LNHNV and CDR2 is YYDKDF (reference sequence). There are 16 residues in the CDR3. Trimming shortened V by 1 base and J by 1 base, and 11 bases separated the two germline ends. CDR3 protein: CATSRGKGGSNQPQHF. CDR3 bases: TGTGCCACCAGCAGAGGTAAGGGAGGGAGCAATCAGCCCCAGCATTTT.

This chain joins TRBV7-2 and TRBJ2-7; D gene unclear. CDR3 length: 12 residues. Germline CDR1 and CDR2: SGHTA and FQGNSA. The V end lost 7 bases, the J end lost 6 bases, and 13 bases lay between the germline ends. CDR3 region: CASTPLVGEQYF. CDR3 nucleotide sequence: TGTGCCAGCACCCCTCTAGTTGGCGAGCAGTACTTC.

The rearrangement links TRBV10-3 to TRBJ2-7; D might be TRBD2 (6 bases). CDR1 is ENHRY and CDR2 is SYGVKD in the germline V gene. CDR3 size: 13 residues. V was trimmed by 8 bases and J by 1 base, leaving 12 bases between them. As DNA, the CDR3 is TGTGCCATCCGGTGGGACTTTTCCTACGAGCAGTACTTC. Its translation: CAIRWDFSYEQYF.

This rearrangement joins TRBV4-2 to TRBJ2-7; the match to TRBD1 covers 9 bases. This CDR3 spans 16 amino acids. Unmatched junction bases numbered 9, after V lost 0 bases and J lost 6 bases. Germline CDR1 LGHNA, CDR2 YNFKEQ. CDR3 sequence reads: CASSQDMRQGVGEQYF. The CDR3 DNA reads TGTGCCAGCAGCCAAGATATGAGACAGGGGGTTGGCGAGCAGTACTTC.

This clone is a singleton in its sample. V gene TRBV6-1 combines with J gene TRBJ1-6; D is ambiguous. The germline V and J ends were trimmed by 2 bases and 7 bases, with 12 bases remaining between them. Germline V CDR1 and CDR2: MNHNS, SASEGT. The CDR3 is 15 residues long. The CDR3 loop is CASSEFGTRNSPLHF. The CDR3 DNA reads as TGTGCCAGCAGTGAATTCGGTACGAGAAATTCACCCCTCCACTTT.

The chain links TRBV6-5 to TRBJ1-1; no definite D call. This CDR3 has 10 residues. Between the trimmed V and J ends, which lost 5 bases and 10 bases, there was a span of 8 bases. Germline values: CDR1 MNHEY, CDR2 SVGAGI. The CDR3 DNA reads as TGTGCCAGCAGTACAGAAAGAGCTTTCTTT. This codes for CASSTERAFF.

The rearrangement links TRBV9 to TRBJ2-1; D is perhaps TRBD2 (7 bases). Trimming cost V 0 bases and J 6 bases, with 16 bases left between them. The CDR3 is made up of 16 amino acids. CDR1 SGDLS and CDR2 YYNGEE come from the germline V gene. The CDR3 DNA sequence: TGTGCCAGCAGCGTAGTCAGTGGGGGGGCTATCAATGAGCAGTTCTTC. It is translated as CASSVVSGGAINEQFF. Based on the CDR3 plus reference TRBV9 and TRBJ2-1, the full variable domain is DSGVTQTPKHLITATGQRVTLRCSPRSGDLSVYWYQQSLDQGLQFLIQYYNGEERAKGNILERFSAQQFPDLHSELNLSSLELGDSALYFCASSVVSGGAINEQFFGPGTRLTVL.

J is TRBJ2-5 and V is TRBV5-1; 9 bases line up with TRBD2. The CDR3 length is 15 residues. Germline CDR1 SGHRS, CDR2 YFSETQ. V shed 2 bases, J shed 2 bases, and the junction held 4 bases outside the gene matches. CDR3 sequence: CASSFAGGRQETQYF. DNA for the CDR3: TGCGCCAGCAGCTTCGCGGGGGGGCGGCAAGAGACCCAGTACTTC.

CDR3 protein: CASSQTPRGSSGYTF. DNA for the CDR3: TGTGCCAGCAGCCAAACCCCCAGGGGGTCGAGCGGCTACACCTTC. V gene TRBV3-1 (or the pseudogene TRBV3-2) combines with J gene TRBJ1-2; 7 bases agree with TRBD1. The germline V gene has CDR1 LGHDT and CDR2 YNNKEL (reference sequence). The CDR3 has 15 residues. The V segment lost 2 bases and the J segment 8 bases; nucleotides outside the gene matches: 11.

The chain recombines TRBV6-2 or TRBV6-3 with TRBJ1-2; TRBD1 agrees at 8 bases. The CDR3 runs to 18 residues. With V trimmed by 6 bases and J by 6 bases, 21 bases remained unmatched. Looked up from germline, CDR1 is MNHEY and CDR2 is SVGEGT. The chain's CDR3 is CASSPTPAGQGQENGYTF. CDR3 sequence (DNA): TGTGCCAGCAGCCCTACCCCAGCTGGACAGGGCCAAGAAAATGGCTACACCTTC.

In its sample, this clone was seen a few times. This chain links TRBV6-5 with TRBJ1-1; D unclear. Germline CDR1 reads MNHEY; CDR2 reads SVGAGI. The CDR3 has 14 amino acids. The V end was cut by 4 bases, the J end by 1 base, with 10 bases between. The CDR3 is CASSSDTPNTEAFF. The CDR3 bases are TGTGCCAGCAGTTCCGACACCCCGAACACTGAAGCTTTCTTT.

CDR3 DNA sequence: TGTGCCAGCAGCTTAAATGCGGGATTAACCTACGAGCAGTACTTC. It translates to CASSLNAGLTYEQYF. The chain is built from TRBV7-2 and TRBJ2-7, with a weak D call TRBD2 (6 bases). There are 15 residues in the CDR3. The V end was cut by 2 bases, the J end by 2 bases, with 13 bases between. Germline loops: CDR1 SGHTA, CDR2 FQGNSA.